The 10 T cell receptor delta chains reported below all come from one sample, sequenced in a study of gamma-delta T cells after stem cell transplantation. TCRdb reprocessed the RT-PCR reads through CATT. The table lists more than 850 delta-chain clones, 12% of them singletons. Sequences were obtained from gamma-delta T cells. Receptors were obtained from a human donor. It is not recorded whose cells these are; they may come from a transplant donor.

There are a few counts of this clone. A much larger clone is a single base away; this may be a read error. The chain couples TRDV1 to TRDJ2, with 12 bases matching TRDD3. The V gene end was trimmed by 2 bases and the J gene end by 0 bases; junction bases not matched to a gene: 28. Germline CDR1 TSWWSYY, CDR2 QGS. The CDR3 has 26 amino acids. This CDR3 reads CALGELGPSYDNVLGDTFPLTAQLFF. The CDR3 DNA follows: TGTGCTCTTGGGGAATTGGGTCCTTCCTACGACAACGTACTGGGGGATACTTTCCCTTTGACAGCACAACTCTTCTTT.

By frequency in the sample, this clone is medium-sized. The chain joins TRDV2 to TRDJ1; 9 bases align to TRDD3. The CDR3 consists of 19 residues. V lost 0 bases and J lost 0; bases outside the gene matches: 13. Germline V gives CDR1 GEAIGNYY, CDR2 EKD. CDR3: CACDTVALRGIQDTDKLIF. Written as DNA, the CDR3 is TGTGCCTGTGACACCGTCGCTCTGAGGGGGATACAGGACACCGATAAACTCATCTTT.

This clone was recorded once. This is likely an artifact of a read error, given a far larger clone one base away. The chain has TRDV1 and TRDJ1; D is ambiguous. Germline CDR1 reads TSWWSYY; CDR2 reads QGS. CDR3 length: 13 amino acids. CDR3 coding DNA: TGTGCTCTTGAGGAACTCAGAACGGGTAAACTCATCTTT. Residues: CALEELRTGKLIF.

With regard to this clone: The mismatch at residue 5 between this DNA's translation and the TCRdb protein of a much larger clone likely reflects a read error; the protein shown is translated from the DNA. The chain joins TRDV2 to TRDJ1, with 13 positions matching TRDD3. The CDR3 runs to 19 residues. V shed 3 bases, J shed 2 bases, and the junction held 14 bases outside the gene matches. CDR1 is GEAIGNYY and CDR2 is EKD in the germline V gene. CDR3 DNA sequence: TGTGCCTGTGACGCGGTGGGTACTGGGGGATACGACGAAACCGATAAACTCATCTTT. Translation: CACDAVGTGGYDETDKLIF.

This clone counts as large (0.1 to 1%). This CDR3 reads CACDFLVGLGTYTDKLIF. The CDR3 DNA reads TGTGCCTGTGACTTTCTCGTCGGACTGGGAACGTACACCGATAAACTCATCTTT. The chain is built from TRDV2 and TRDJ1; maybe TRDD3 (6 bases). Trimming shortened V by 3 bases and J by 0 bases, and 22 bases separated the two germline ends. Per the germline V gene, CDR1 is GEAIGNYY and CDR2 is EKD. This CDR3 region has 18 residues.

The chain combines TRDV1 with TRDJ1, with 9 bases that match TRDD3. After removal of 3 bases from V and 0 bases from J, the junction contained 14 bases not matched to a gene. CDR1 TSWWSYY and CDR2 QGS come from the germline V gene. The CDR3 sequence is 19 residues long. The CDR3, as DNA: TGTGCTCTTGGGGATATTCCCCCTCCTGGGGGATCATACACCGATAAACTCATCTTT. This sequence encodes CALGDIPPPGGSYTDKLIF.

This clone has a single count. The likely explanation is a read error, given a far larger clone one base away. The CDR3 loop reads CALGEPRRLPYVWSTWGILCTDKLIF. For the CDR3, the DNA is TGTGCTCTTGGGGAACCCCGCCGGCTTCCCTACGTTTGGAGTACCTGGGGGATTCTGTGCACCGATAAACTCATCTTT. The rearrangement joins TRDV1 to TRDJ1; 9 bases align to TRDD3. This CDR3 is built from 26 residues. Trimming at V came to 1 base and at J to 1 base, leaving 34 bases not matched to a gene. CDR1 is TSWWSYY and CDR2 is QGS in the germline V gene.

This clone is medium-sized by share. The V and J genes are TRAV29/DV5 and TRDJ1; TRDD3 matches 7 bases. Germline CDR1 reads NSMFDY; CDR2 reads ISSIKDK. The length of the CDR3 is 15 residues. The V and J ends lost 1 base and 0 bases, in that order; junction bases with no gene match: 6. The CDR3 sequence: CAASHWGLYTDKLIF. The CDR3, as DNA: TGTGCAGCAAGCCACTGGGGACTGTACACCGATAAACTCATCTTT. Supplemented by reference TRAV29/DV5 and TRDJ1, the full variable domain reads DQQVKQNSPSLSVQEGRISILNCDYTNSMFDYFLWYKKYPAEGPTFLISISSIKDKNEDGRFTVFLNKSAKHLSLHIVPSQPGDSAVYFCAASHWGLYTDKLIFGKGTRVTVEP.

This clone was counted a few times. The sample has other DNA sequences that encode this CDR3 too. The chain joins TRDV1 to TRDJ1; 9 bases are a match to TRDD3. Germline values: CDR1 TSWWSYY, CDR2 QGS. The CDR3 covers 24 residues. V lost 2 bases and J lost 0; bases outside the gene matches: 28. CDR3: CALGEFPTSGTVLGDLDYTDKLIF. CDR3 sequence (DNA): TGTGCTCTTGGGGAATTCCCCACTTCCGGAACCGTACTGGGGGACTTGGACTACACCGATAAACTCATCTTT.

As concerns this clone: The protein given by TCRdb reflects a much larger clone and differs at residue 12 from this DNA's translation, likely from a read error; the protein shown is the DNA's translation. The chain links TRDV1 to TRDJ1, with 9 bases matching TRDD3. Germline V gene sequence: CDR1 TSWWSYY, CDR2 QGS. The V segment lost 5 bases and the J segment 0 bases; nucleotides outside the gene matches: 22. CDR3 length: 21 amino acids. For the CDR3, the DNA is TGTGCTCTTGGGCCCCCTTTGGCCCAAATTGGTGCTGGGGGATACACCGATAAACTCATCTTT. Protein sequence: CALGPPLAQIGAGGYTDKLIF.